What follows are 9 T cell receptor beta chains derived from one specimen sequenced in a study of cytomegalovirus exposure and HLA in healthy donors. PCR primers comprised 60 Vbeta and 13 Jbeta primers. Sequenced by immunoSEQ multiplex PCR; TCRdb stores in-frame clones only, minus some. The data contain some 190,000 clones, more than 65% of them seen just once; the ten biggest clones take up under 2.5%. The source material was PBMCs. The source of these receptors is a woman under 40 in good health and CMV-seropositive.

The gene calls are TRBV9 and TRBJ2-5; D unclear. CDR1 SGDLS and CDR2 YYNGEE come from the germline V gene. CDR3 length: 13 residues. V was trimmed by 0 bases and J by 4 bases, leaving 7 bases between them. The CDR3: CASSVGFGETQYF. In DNA, the CDR3 is TGTGCCAGCAGCGTAGGGTTCGGAGAGACCCAGTACTTC.

CDR3 sequence (DNA): TGTGCCAGCAGTTTAACCGGGACAGGAGATACGCAGTATTTT. Protein product: CASSLTGTGDTQYF. V is TRBV28 and J is TRBJ2-3, with 8 bases aligning to TRBD1. V was pared by 2 bases and J by 5 bases, with 3 bases of the junction left unmatched. Per germline, CDR1 MDHEN and CDR2 SYDVKM. CDR3 length: 14 residues.

The chain combines TRBV7-2 with TRBJ2-2; 8 nucleotides align to TRBD1. This CDR3 contains 15 residues. J was trimmed by 7 bases and V by 3 bases; bases with no gene match: 7. CDR1 and CDR2 from the germline V gene are SGHTA and FQGNSA. The CDR3: CASSLDRVGGGELFF. The CDR3 DNA reads TGTGCCAGCAGCTTGGACAGGGTGGGAGGCGGGGAGCTGTTTTTT.

This sequence joins TRBV28 and TRBJ2-5; the D gene is possibly TRBD2 (6 bases). Near its end, the DNA agrees better with TRBJ2-7, so the J call may be wrong. This CDR3 is built from 15 residues. The germline gives CDR1 MDHEN, CDR2 SYDVKM. The CDR3 loop reads CASSLLGGDLYEQYF. The DNA of the CDR3 is TGTGCCAGCAGTTTATTGGGGGGTGATCTCTACGAGCAGTACTTC.

The chain couples TRBV10-2 to TRBJ2-2; perhaps TRBD2 as D (7 bases). V was pared by 4 bases and J by 7 bases, with 19 bases between. The CDR3 is 16 amino acids. The germline gives CDR1 WSHSY, CDR2 SAAADI. The CDR3 reads CASSVGGGGQVGELFF. The CDR3 DNA follows: TGCGCCAGCAGTGTGGGCGGGGGCGGTCAGGTCGGGGAGCTGTTTTTT.

The chain recombines TRBV6-5 with TRBJ1-2; 9 nucleotides align to TRBD1. CDR3 length equals 14 residues. The V gene's germline CDR1 is MNHEY and CDR2 SVGAGI. The J segment lost 6 bases and the V segment lost 2 bases, leaving 4 bases of the junction unmatched. The CDR3 loop is CASSYRTGVDGYTF. The CDR3 DNA follows: TGTGCCAGCAGTTACAGGACAGGGGTCGATGGCTACACCTTC.

This chain joins TRBV2 and TRBJ1-1, with 7 bases lining up with TRBD1. Trimming took 2 bases from V and 0 from J; bases not matched to a gene: 6. Germline lookup yields CDR1 SNHLY and CDR2 FYNNEI. There are 16 residues in the CDR3. This CDR3 reads CASSESGTDLNTEAFF. The CDR3 DNA is TGTGCCAGCAGTGAATCAGGGACAGATCTGAACACTGAAGCTTTCTTT.

This chain links TRBV7-2 with TRBJ1-2; D remains ambiguous. In germline, CDR1 is SGHTA, CDR2 FQGNSA. Between the trimmed V and J ends, which lost 2 bases and 5 bases, there was a span of 12 bases. The CDR3 is 14 residues long. The CDR3 bases are TGTGCCAGCAGCTTAAGGCGGGCGTTTTATGGCTACACCTTC. This sequence encodes CASSLRRAFYGYTF.

This chain connects TRBV7-8 to TRBJ1-4; TRBD1 matches at 7 bases. Germline V gene data show CDR1 as SGHVS and CDR2 as FQNEAQ. This CDR3 comprises 16 residues. Unmatched junction bases numbered 6, after V lost 1 base and J lost 4 bases. The CDR3 region is CASSLVSTGFNEKLFF. DNA for the CDR3: TGTGCCAGCAGCTTAGTATCGACAGGGTTTAATGAAAAACTGTTTTTT. The full variable domain, rest sourced from reference TRBV7-8 and TRBJ1-4, is GAGVSQSPRYKVAKRGQDVALRCDPISGHVSLFWYQQALGQGPEFLTYFQNEAQLDKSGLPSDRFFAERPEGSVSTLKIQRTQQEDSAVYLCASSLVSTGFNEKLFFGSGTQLSVL.